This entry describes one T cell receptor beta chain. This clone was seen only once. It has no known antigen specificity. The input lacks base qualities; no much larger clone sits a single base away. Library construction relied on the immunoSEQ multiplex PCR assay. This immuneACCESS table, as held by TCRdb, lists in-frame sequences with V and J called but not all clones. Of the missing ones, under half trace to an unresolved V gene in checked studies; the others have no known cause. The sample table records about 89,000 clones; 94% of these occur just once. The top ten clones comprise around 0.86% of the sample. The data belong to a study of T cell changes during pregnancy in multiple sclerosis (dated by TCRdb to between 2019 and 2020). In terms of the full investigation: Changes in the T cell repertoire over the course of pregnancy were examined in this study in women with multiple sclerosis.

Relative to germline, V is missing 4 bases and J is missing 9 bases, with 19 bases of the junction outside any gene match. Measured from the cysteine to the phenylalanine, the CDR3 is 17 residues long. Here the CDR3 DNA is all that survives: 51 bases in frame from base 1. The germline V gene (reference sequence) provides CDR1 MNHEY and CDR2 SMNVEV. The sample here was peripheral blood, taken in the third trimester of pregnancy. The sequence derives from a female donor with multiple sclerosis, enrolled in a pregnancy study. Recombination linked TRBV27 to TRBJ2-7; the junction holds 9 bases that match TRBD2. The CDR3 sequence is CASSSTSGASGMITQYF. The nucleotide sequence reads TGTGCCAGCAGTTCAACCTCGGGGGCTAGCGGGATGATAACGCAGTACTTC.